What follows are 31 T cell receptor beta chains derived from one specimen sequenced in a study of shared clonotypes between healthy human individuals. Produced via immunoSEQ multiplex PCR; TCRdb's table is partial and in-frame only. This table holds some 2,400,000 clones, more than 90% found once. Sequences were obtained from naive CD4+ T cells sorted from blood. Subset described: CD45RA+ positively selected. The receptors come from a man between 18 and 35 years old in good health.

V and J are TRBV6-1 and TRBJ2-1, with 9 positions matching TRBD2. The CDR3 totals 16 residues. Trimming cost V 1 base and J 4 bases; bases outside gene matches: 5. Germline loops: CDR1 MNHNS, CDR2 SASEGT. CDR3 nucleotide sequence: TGTGCCAGCAGTGAAGGGAGCGGGGGGCCGTACAATGAGCAGTTCTTC. This sequence encodes CASSEGSGGPYNEQFF.

The sample holds one count of this clone. V usage is TRBV30 and J usage is TRBJ1-1; possibly TRBD1 for D (5 bases). The CDR3 length is 16 residues. Trimming removed 2 bases from V and 4 bases from J, with 20 bases in between. CDR1 and CDR2 from the germline V gene are GTSNPN and SVGIG (reference sequence). In DNA form, the CDR3 reads TGTGCCTGGAGTAGGCCTCCAGGGAAGGTCGGCACTGAAGCTTTCTTT. This translates into CAWSRPPGKVGTEAFF.

In regard to this clone: This CDR3 is also generated by other DNA sequences in the sample. The chain employs TRBV11-2 and TRBJ2-1, with D unresolved. The CDR3 consists of 14 residues. Looked up from germline, CDR1 is SGHAT and CDR2 is FQNNGV. Between the trimmed V and J ends, which lost 3 bases and 0 bases, there was a span of 6 bases. The CDR3 bases are TGTGCCAGCAGCTTGGACGGCTCCTACAATGAGCAGTTCTTC. Amino acid sequence: CASSLDGSYNEQFF. The full variable domain, rest sourced from reference TRBV11-2 and TRBJ2-1, is EAGVAQSPRYKIIEKRQSVAFWCNPISGHATLYWYQQILGQGPKLLIQFQNNGVVDDSQLPKDRFSAERLKGVDSTLKIQPAKLEDSAVYLCASSLDGSYNEQFFGPGTRLTVL.

A single count supports this clone. This chain connects TRBV7-2 to TRBJ1-4, with D perhaps matching TRBD1 (5 bases). The germline V and J ends were trimmed by 4 bases and 0 bases, with 9 bases remaining between them. The CDR3 has 15 residues. The germline V gene encodes CDR1 SGHTA and CDR2 FQGNSA. The CDR3 loop is CASSSQGSTNEKLFF. CDR3 sequence (DNA): TGTGCCAGCAGCTCCCAGGGCTCAACTAATGAAAAACTGTTTTTT.

With regard to this clone: This specimen includes other DNA sequences encoding the same CDR3. J is TRBJ2-2 and V is TRBV9; D unresolved. Germline loops: CDR1 SGDLS, CDR2 YYNGEE. The V end was cut by 2 bases, the J end by 5 bases, with 10 bases between. This CDR3 region has 14 residues. The CDR3 is CASSVSSSTGELFF. As DNA, the CDR3 is TGTGCCAGCAGCGTTTCTAGTAGTACCGGGGAGCTGTTTTTT.

This clone was observed once. This sequence joins TRBV6-1 and TRBJ2-5; 8 bases line up with TRBD1. The V gene end was trimmed by 5 bases and the J gene end by 4 bases; junction bases not matched to a gene: 6. CDR3 size: 14 residues. From germline, CDR1 is MNHNS and CDR2 SASEGT. CDR3 in DNA: TGTGCCAGCAGTCCGGGACAGGCCCTAGAGACCCAGTACTTC. Its protein is CASSPGQALETQYF.

J is TRBJ2-7 and V is TRBV19, with 9 bases identical to TRBD1. The length of the CDR3 is 15 residues. After removal of 4 bases from V and 6 bases from J, the junction contained 10 bases not matched to a gene. CDR1 and CDR2 (germline): LNHDA, SQIVND (reference sequence). The CDR3 bases are TGTGCCAGTAGTACTCTGAGGACAGGGGTTTCCGAGCAGTACTTC. Translated: CASSTLRTGVSEQYF.

As concerns this clone: Distinct nucleotide sequences in the sample also encode this CDR3. J is TRBJ1-1 and V is TRBV18; D not resolved. Trimming pared 2 bases from V and 4 bases from J, leaving 8 bases between. This CDR3 contains 13 residues. The germline V gene encodes CDR1 KGHSH and CDR2 LQKENI. The CDR3 DNA is TGTGCCAGCTCACCATTAGGCACCACTGAAGCTTTCTTT. Translating gives CASSPLGTTEAFF.

The sample holds one count of this clone. The CDR3 sequence: CASSQYGATAAGNTIYF. CDR3 coding DNA: TGCGCCAGCAGCCAGTATGGCGCAACGGCCGCTGGAAACACCATATATTTT. The rearrangement uses TRBV4-3 and TRBJ1-3, with D uncertain. Trimming removed 3 bases from V and 2 bases from J, with 17 bases in between. The CDR3 is made up of 17 amino acids. Germline loops: CDR1 LGHNA, CDR2 YSLEER.

This sequence joins TRBV9 and TRBJ2-5, with a weak D call TRBD2 (5 bases). Germline CDR1 SGDLS, CDR2 YYNGEE. V lost 0 bases, J lost 1 base, and 13 bases lay in between. The CDR3 sequence is 16 residues long. The CDR3 DNA is TGTGCCAGCAGCGTAGGATCAGCGGCAAGCCAAGAGACCCAGTACTTC. It codes for CASSVGSAASQETQYF. The whole variable domain, filled in from reference TRBV9 and TRBJ2-5, reads DSGVTQTPKHLITATGQRVTLRCSPRSGDLSVYWYQQSLDQGLQFLIQYYNGEERAKGNILERFSAQQFPDLHSELNLSSLELGDSALYFCASSVGSAASQETQYFGPGTRLLVL.

J is TRBJ2-3 and V is TRBV2; D unclear. CDR3 size: 12 residues. V was shortened by 6 bases and J by 6 bases, with 10 bases between the two germline ends. Per germline, CDR1 SNHLY and CDR2 FYNNEI. CDR3: CASRENDDTQYF. The DNA of the CDR3 is TGTGCCAGCAGGGAGAATGACGATACGCAGTATTTT.

The count of this clone is one. The V gene is TRBV7-9, the J gene TRBJ2-5; D remains unclear. The germline CDR1 and CDR2 sequences are SEHNR and FQNEAQ (reference sequence). Between the trimmed V and J ends, which lost 5 bases and 10 bases, there was a span of 11 bases. CDR3 length: 11 residues. The CDR3 sequence is CASSRTRSQYF. The CDR3 region has the DNA TGTGCCAGCAGCAGGACCCGCAGCCAGTACTTC.

This rearrangement joins TRBV19 to TRBJ2-1; 7 positions match TRBD2. CDR1 LNHDA and CDR2 SQIVND come from the germline V gene (reference sequence). Unmatched junction bases numbered 9, after V lost 9 bases and J lost 4 bases. The CDR3 sequence is 14 residues long. The CDR3 reads CASLASGKYNEQFF. CDR3 DNA sequence: TGTGCCAGCCTCGCTAGCGGAAAATACAATGAGCAGTTCTTC.

On this clone itself: Other DNA sequences within the sample encode an identical CDR3. This CDR3 is CASSPGGGYGYTF. The CDR3 DNA reads TGTGCCAGCAGCCCAGGGGGCGGCTATGGCTACACCTTC. This rearrangement joins TRBV5-6 to TRBJ1-2; 8 nucleotides match TRBD1. Germline trimming cut 4 bases from V and 4 bases from J; bases unmatched to any gene: 3. Germline CDR1 reads SGHDT; CDR2 reads YYEEEE. The CDR3 has 13 residues.

This chain joins TRBV6-1 and TRBJ2-5; unclear D gene. The CDR3 has 12 amino acids. V shed 6 bases and J shed 5 bases, with 10 bases lying between them. The germline V gene encodes CDR1 MNHNS and CDR2 SASEGT. CDR3 in DNA: TGTGCCAGCAGGCCCGACTGGGAGACCCAGTACTTC. Amino acid sequence: CASRPDWETQYF.

CDR3 amino acids: CANFSRGAGGKNEQFF. CDR3 sequence (DNA): TGCGCCAACTTCTCACGGGGGGCAGGGGGCAAGAATGAGCAGTTCTTC. The gene calls are TRBV10-1 and TRBJ2-1, with D possibly TRBD1 on 8 matching bases. The CDR3 has 16 residues. With 10 bases removed from V and 7 bases from J, the gap between germline ends came to 26 bases. The germline gives CDR1 WNHNN, CDR2 SYGVQD (reference sequence).

This rearrangement joins TRBV7-2 to TRBJ2-1; 8 bases line up with TRBD2. The junction had 1 base not matched to a gene; V was cut back by 3 bases and J by 6 bases. This CDR3 has 13 residues. Germline CDR1 and CDR2: SGHTA and FQGNSA. CDR3 protein: CASSFGTSNEQFF. For the CDR3, the DNA is TGTGCCAGCAGCTTCGGGACTAGCAATGAGCAGTTCTTC.

The chain carries TRBV6-5 and TRBJ2-1, with a weak D call TRBD2 (7 bases). Trimming pared 2 bases from V and 2 bases from J, leaving 10 bases between. CDR3 length: 15 residues. Germline-derived CDR1 and CDR2 are MNHEY and SVGAGI. DNA of the CDR3: TGTGCCAGCAGTTACGGGCGGGGGCCCTACAATGAGCAGTTCTTC. This codes for CASSYGRGPYNEQFF.

The chain links TRBV28 to TRBJ2-1; perhaps TRBD2 as D (6 bases). V lost 2 bases and J lost 9, with 20 bases in between. The CDR3 covers 16 residues. From germline, CDR1 is MDHEN and CDR2 SYDVKM. The CDR3 coding sequence is TGTGCCAGCAGTTTACTCTCCGGGACCCTCGGGGGTGAGCAGTTCTTC. Its translation: CASSLLSGTLGGEQFF.

The genes are TRBV5-1 and TRBJ1-1, with D unresolved. Germline V gene sequence: CDR1 SGHRS, CDR2 YFSETQ. CDR3 length: 15 residues. The ends were cut back, 4 bases at V and 0 bases at J, with 13 bases in the middle. CDR3 sequence reads: CASSPSRDMNTEAFF. The CDR3 DNA is TGCGCCAGCAGCCCGAGTCGGGATATGAACACTGAAGCTTTCTTT. The complete variable domain, with remaining parts taken from reference TRBV5-1 and TRBJ1-1, reads KAGVTQTPRYLIKTRGQQVTLSCSPISGHRSVSWYQQTPGQGLQFLFEYFSETQRNKGNFPGRFSGRQFSNSRSEMNVSTLELGDSALYLCASSPSRDMNTEAFFGQGTRLTVV.

The sample holds one count of this clone. J is TRBJ1-1 and V is TRBV21-1; the D call in the table, TRBD1, was not verified against the DNA. TRBV21-1 is flagged as a pseudogene. The CDR3 loop spans 12 amino acids. In nucleotides, the CDR3 is TGTGCCAGCAGCCCCCGGGACAGCGAAGCTTTCTTT. Protein: CASSPRDSEAFF.

With regard to this clone: Other DNA sequences in the same sample also yield this CDR3. The chain links TRBV6-6 to TRBJ2-5, with 11 bases matching TRBD2. CDR3 size: 15 residues. The germline gives CDR1 MNHNY, CDR2 SVGAGI (reference sequence). The V segment lost 6 bases and the J segment 1 base; nucleotides outside the gene matches: 4. For the CDR3, the DNA is TGTGCCAGCAGCCCGGGACTAGCGGCCCAAGAGACCCAGTACTTC. Amino acid sequence: CASSPGLAAQETQYF.

The CDR3 nucleotides read TGTGCCAGCAGCCCAGGAGGCAGGGGGAGAGATGGCTACACCTTC. This encodes CASSPGGRGRDGYTF. This chain uses TRBV7-9 with TRBJ1-2; 7 nucleotides agree with TRBD1. Germline lookup yields CDR1 SEHNR and CDR2 FQNEAQ (reference sequence). The CDR3 contains 15 residues. V lost 5 bases, J lost 6 bases, and 12 bases stayed unmatched.

V and J are TRBV6-1 and TRBJ2-7, with 10 bases aligning to TRBD2. This CDR3 spans 14 amino acids. V lost 4 bases and J lost 5; bases outside the gene matches: 5. Germline V gene sequence: CDR1 MNHNS, CDR2 SASEGT. The CDR3 nucleotides read TGTGCCAGCAGTGTTACTAGCGGGACCAACGAGCAGTACTTC. Its translation is CASSVTSGTNEQYF.

This chain joins TRBV6-5 and TRBJ2-7; D not resolved. V lost 6 bases, J lost 7 bases, and 16 bases lay in between. The CDR3 is 13 amino acids. Per germline, CDR1 MNHEY and CDR2 SVGAGI. This CDR3 is CASRSPLYLEQYF. CDR3 sequence (DNA): TGTGCCAGCAGATCCCCCTTGTACCTGGAGCAGTACTTC.

The rearrangement uses TRBV4-3 and TRBJ2-2; 7 bases map to TRBD2. This CDR3 is built from 16 residues. Germline V gives CDR1 LGHNA, CDR2 YSLEER. Trimming cost V 3 bases and J 5 bases; bases outside gene matches: 9. The CDR3 sequence is CASSHLGGRETGELFF. In DNA form, the CDR3 reads TGCGCCAGCAGCCACCTGGGCGGGAGAGAGACCGGGGAGCTGTTTTTT.

The V call is TRBV10-3, the J call TRBJ2-1; D is uncertain. With 8 bases removed from V and 4 bases from J, the gap between germline ends came to 12 bases. CDR3 size: 13 residues. CDR1 is ENHRY and CDR2 is SYGVKD in the germline V gene. CDR3 loop: CAIGNQTYNEQFF. Here the CDR3 DNA reads TGTGCCATCGGTAACCAGACGTACAATGAGCAGTTCTTC.

On this clone: This sample includes further DNA sequences coding for the same CDR3. This chain joins TRBV7-6 and TRBJ1-1, with TRBD1 as a possible D gene (6 bases). The CDR3 has 13 amino acids. V was cut by 3 bases and J by 4 bases, with 9 bases left in between. Per the germline V gene, CDR1 is SGHVS and CDR2 is FNYEAQ. In DNA form, the CDR3 reads TGTGCCAGCAGCTTTGGAGGGGGCACTGAAGCTTTCTTT. Protein product: CASSFGGGTEAFF.

This rearrangement joins TRBV23-1 to TRBJ1-1; D remains unclear. TRBV23-1 is recorded as an ORF, its role being uncertain. This CDR3 region has 15 residues. V lost 0 bases, J lost 1 base, and 9 bases lay in between. The CDR3 sequence: CASSQSNSKNTEAFF. The CDR3, as DNA: TGCGCCAGCAGTCAATCAAACAGCAAGAACACTGAAGCTTTCTTT.

This sequence joins TRBV28 and TRBJ1-5; 7 bases map to TRBD1. The CDR3 totals 14 residues. V trimming: 5 bases; J trimming: 2 bases; junction bases outside the gene matches: 3. In germline, CDR1 is MDHEN, CDR2 SYDVKM. The CDR3: CASSTQGGNQPQHF. The DNA for the CDR3 is TGTGCCAGCAGTACGCAGGGGGGCAATCAGCCCCAGCATTTT.

Points on this clone: Other DNA sequences from this sample encode an identical CDR3 as well. The chain joins TRBV5-1 to TRBJ1-5, with no clear D. V shed 0 bases and J shed 3 bases, with 7 bases lying between them. Germline V gives CDR1 SGHRS, CDR2 YFSETQ. The CDR3 length is 14 residues. CDR3 region: CASSLAGTNQPQHF. CDR3 bases: TGCGCCAGCAGCTTGGCAGGTACCAATCAGCCCCAGCATTTT.